One sample yielded the 28 T cell receptor beta chains listed below, sequenced in a study of blood T cell repertoires in COVID-19. The protocol was immunoSEQ multiplex PCR, while the TCRdb copy is restricted to in-frame clones and leaves out a portion. The repertoire holds approximately 150,000 clones, 75% to 90% seen once, with approximately 3.5% in the top ten. Specimen: peripheral blood. These receptors all come from a man in his sixties or seventies who had recovered from COVID-19.

The genes are TRBV7-2 and TRBJ2-1; D is possibly TRBD2 (5 bases). The V gene's germline CDR1 is SGHTA and CDR2 FQGNSA. This CDR3 has 14 amino acids. The ends were cut back, 5 bases at V and 7 bases at J, with 15 bases in the middle. CDR3 residues: CASSPGMQANEQFF. The CDR3 nucleotides read TGTGCCAGCAGCCCGGGGATGCAGGCGAATGAGCAGTTCTTC.

The V and J genes are TRBV7-9 and TRBJ2-7; D is ambiguous. V was pared by 1 base and J by 2 bases, with 9 bases between. CDR3 size: 14 residues. CDR1 is SEHNR and CDR2 is FQNEAQ in the germline V gene (reference sequence). CDR3 DNA sequence: TGTGCCAGCAGCTTAGTCGCGCCCCCCTACGAGCAGTACTTC. Residues: CASSLVAPPYEQYF.

The gene calls are TRBV2 and TRBJ2-7; 12 bases match TRBD2. Trimming at V came to 7 bases and at J to 2 bases, leaving 18 bases not matched to a gene. The CDR3 spans 19 residues. Germline CDR1 is SNHLY and CDR2 is FYNNEI. CDR3 coding DNA: TGTGCCAGCATGGGGCCCCTAGCGGGAGGGCCCAAGTCGACCTACGAGCAGTACTTC. Translating it yields CASMGPLAGGPKSTYEQYF.

In this sample, this clone turned up a few times. This sequence joins TRBV21-1 and TRBJ1-2; the table's D gene call, TRBD1, was not cross checked with the DNA. TRBV21-1 is listed as a pseudogene. The CDR3 covers 14 residues. The CDR3 reads CASSPQQGVDGYTF. DNA of the CDR3: TGTGCCAGCAGCCCGCAACAGGGCGTCGATGGCTACACCTTC.

The rearrangement joins TRBV15 to TRBJ2-1; TRBD1 aligns across 8 bases. Losses at the gene ends were 0 bases for V and 7 bases for J; bases not matched to a gene: 5. In germline, CDR1 is LNHNV, CDR2 YYDKDF (reference sequence). There are 15 residues in the CDR3. CDR3 loop: CATSRDNYRGNEQFF. CDR3 nucleotides: TGTGCCACCAGCAGAGACAATTACAGGGGGAATGAGCAGTTCTTC.

CDR3 in amino acids: CASSYMALAGGTDTQYF. For the CDR3, the DNA is TGTGCCAGCAGCTATATGGCGCTAGCGGGAGGCACAGATACGCAGTATTTT. This chain connects TRBV7-8 to TRBJ2-3, with 10 bases fitting TRBD2. The CDR3 has 17 residues. Germline V gives CDR1 SGHVS, CDR2 FQNEAQ. V gave up 4 bases and J gave up 1 base; unmatched junction bases: 8.

The chain has TRBV12-5 and TRBJ2-7, with no clear D. Germline V CDR1 and CDR2: LGHNT, FRNRAP. The V end lost 2 bases, the J end lost 2 bases, and 19 bases lay between the germline ends. This CDR3 contains 17 residues. The chain's CDR3 is CASGLSPLGGHPYEQYF. CDR3 nucleotides: TGTGCTAGTGGTTTGTCACCACTCGGCGGCCATCCCTACGAGCAGTACTTC.

The rearrangement links TRBV7-9 to TRBJ2-1; TRBD2 is a possible D gene (5 bases). This CDR3 contains 14 residues. V lost 7 bases to trimming and J lost 4 bases, with 14 bases between them. Germline lookup yields CDR1 SEHNR and CDR2 FQNEAQ (reference sequence). The CDR3 bases are TGTGCCAGCATCCCCCGGGGTCCGTACAATGAGCAGTTCTTC. This sequence encodes CASIPRGPYNEQFF.

The rearrangement uses TRBV28 and TRBJ2-1; 7 bases map to TRBD2. The length of the CDR3 is 15 residues. V was pared by 6 bases and J by 7 bases, with 12 bases of the junction left unmatched. Germline loops: CDR1 MDHEN, CDR2 SYDVKM. CDR3 sequence reads: CASRSGTTKGNEQFF. The CDR3 coding sequence is TGTGCCAGCAGATCCGGGACTACAAAAGGGAATGAGCAGTTCTTC.

The rearrangement uses TRBV5-8 and TRBJ2-3; 11 bases map to TRBD2. J gave up 3 bases and V 5 bases, and 8 bases lay outside the gene matches. Germline assignment: CDR1 SGHTS and CDR2 YDEGEE. The CDR3 consists of 16 residues. The CDR3 reads CASSSTSGSVTDTQYF. DNA for the CDR3: TGTGCCAGCAGTTCTACTAGCGGGAGCGTGACAGATACGCAGTATTTT.

The V call is TRBV5-4, the J call TRBJ2-1; the D gene is possibly TRBD2 (6 bases). Deletions cut 4 bases from V and 2 bases from J, with 13 bases between. This CDR3 contains 15 residues. Germline values: CDR1 SGHNT, CDR2 YYREEE (reference sequence). CDR3 DNA: TGTGCCAGCAGCCGGGAGACGGGGACCTACAATGAGCAGTTCTTC. Amino acid sequence: CASSRETGTYNEQFF.

In this sample, this clone turned up a few times. The rearrangement joins TRBV4-1 to TRBJ2-1; 15 positions agree with TRBD2. The germline V gene encodes CDR1 MGHRA and CDR2 YSYEKL. The CDR3 has 18 amino acids. Trimming at V came to 2 bases and at J to 7 bases, leaving 9 bases not matched to a gene. The CDR3 sequence: CASSQPIGLAGGMNEQFF. CDR3 coding DNA: TGCGCCAGCAGCCAACCTATAGGACTAGCGGGAGGGATGAATGAGCAGTTCTTC.

J is TRBJ2-5 and V is TRBV18; the match to TRBD1 covers 7 bases. V was pared by 4 bases and J by 5 bases, with 7 bases of the junction left unmatched. The CDR3 covers 14 residues. Germline V gene sequence: CDR1 KGHSH, CDR2 LQKENI. The CDR3 sequence: CASSQNRGQETQYF. CDR3 sequence (DNA): TGTGCCAGCTCACAGAACAGGGGTCAGGAGACCCAGTACTTC.

DNA for the CDR3: TGTGCCAGCAGTTACTCGAGTGGTTCACCCCTCCACTTT. Residues: CASSYSSGSPLHF. The chain carries TRBV6-5 and TRBJ1-6; D ambiguous. V lost 0 bases and J 9 bases, leaving 6 bases between the germline ends. The CDR3 covers 13 residues. The germline CDR1 and CDR2 sequences are MNHEY and SVGAGI.

For this clone: The DNA is omitted, as the CDR3 cannot be located on it reliably, and the CDR3 follows TCRdb's listing. V and J are TRBV21-1 and TRBJ2-3; TRBD2, the table's D call, was not compared with the DNA. TRBV21-1 is deemed a pseudogene. The CDR3 spans 15 amino acids, including both terminal residues. The CDR3: CASSKVAGGTDTQYF.

This clone was observed a few times. The chain couples TRBV6-5 to TRBJ1-2; D may be TRBD1 (6 bases). The CDR3 spans 13 residues. The V end was cut by 1 base, the J end by 8 bases, with 11 bases between. Germline V gives CDR1 MNHEY, CDR2 SVGAGI. The CDR3 nucleotides read TGTGCCAGCAGTTACTGGGGGCGAAGGGGCTACACCTTC. This translates into CASSYWGRRGYTF.

The chain combines TRBV11-2 with TRBJ2-5; no clear D. The CDR3 runs to 16 residues. Trimming left V 7 bases short and J 0 bases short, with 18 bases between. The germline V gene encodes CDR1 SGHAT and CDR2 FQNNGV. CDR3: CASTPGAPLYQETQYF. CDR3 DNA sequence: TGTGCCAGCACCCCCGGCGCCCCACTATACCAAGAGACCCAGTACTTC.

This chain links TRBV4-3 with TRBJ1-2; perhaps TRBD1 as D (5 bases). CDR1 is LGHNA, CDR2 YSLEER, per germline. The CDR3 contains 16 residues. The germline V and J ends were trimmed by 3 bases and 0 bases, with 14 bases remaining between them. CDR3 DNA sequence: TGCGCCAGCAGCCATCTCGGTGCGACAGCTAACTATGGCTACACCTTC. Translated: CASSHLGATANYGYTF.

This rearrangement joins TRBV12-2 to TRBJ2-1; TRBD2, the D gene given by the table, was not confirmed from the DNA. TRBV12-2 constitutes a pseudogene. The CDR3 has 15 residues. The DNA for the CDR3 is TGTGCAAGTCGTTTTCTAGCGGGCGGGGGCAATGAGCAGTTCTTC. It codes for CASRFLAGGGNEQFF.

The chain couples TRBV29-1 to TRBJ1-2, with 8 bases lining up with TRBD1. This CDR3 comprises 12 residues. V lost 3 bases, J lost 8 bases, and 5 bases stayed unmatched. The germline CDR1 and CDR2 sequences are SQVTM and ANQGSEA. The CDR3 nucleotides read TGCAGCGTTGAGACAGGGGAGCGGGGCTACACCTTC. Translated, it gives CSVETGERGYTF.

The CDR3 region has the DNA TGTGCCAGCAGCCTTCGACAGGGGGCCTACGAGCAGTACTTC. Translation: CASSLRQGAYEQYF. J is TRBJ2-7 and V is TRBV7-2; 9 bases align to TRBD1. Trimming took 5 bases from V and 2 from J; bases not matched to a gene: 4. This CDR3 comprises 14 residues. CDR1 and CDR2 (germline): SGHTA, FQGNSA.

V gene TRBV6-2 or TRBV6-3 combines with J gene TRBJ2-1, with 7 bases that match TRBD1. With 5 bases clipped from V and 2 bases from J, the junction kept 6 bases outside the gene matches. CDR3 length equals 15 residues. Germline V gene lookup returns CDR1 MNHEY and CDR2 SVGEGT. DNA for the CDR3: TGTGCCAGCAGTCGAGGGGGCGCGCCCTACAATGAGCAGTTCTTC. This translates into CASSRGGAPYNEQFF.

The chain recombines TRBV30 with TRBJ2-3; 9 bases line up with TRBD2. This CDR3 spans 15 amino acids. CDR1 and CDR2 from the germline V gene are GTSNPN and SVGIG (reference sequence). Trimming at V came to 3 bases and at J to 0 bases, leaving 4 bases not matched to a gene. The CDR3 DNA follows: TGTGCCTGGAGCAGGACTAGCGCTAGCACAGATACGCAGTATTTT. It yields the protein CAWSRTSASTDTQYF.

This chain connects TRBV11-3 to TRBJ2-1, with 11 bases matching TRBD2. Germline CDR1 is SGHNT and CDR2 is YENEEA. Trimming at V came to 5 bases and at J to 9 bases, leaving 9 bases not matched to a gene. This CDR3 spans 15 amino acids. CDR3 sequence: CASSQHSGRAVEQFF. The CDR3 region has the DNA TGTGCCAGCAGCCAACATAGCGGGAGGGCCGTTGAGCAGTTCTTC.

The V gene is TRBV6-5, the J gene TRBJ1-6; 9 positions match TRBD1. Germline CDR1 MNHEY, CDR2 SVGAGI. This CDR3 is built from 14 residues. J lost 9 bases, V lost 7 bases, and 7 bases had no gene match. This CDR3 reads CASNRDRAGSPLHF. The CDR3 DNA reads as TGTGCCAGCAATCGGGACAGGGCTGGTTCACCCCTCCACTTT.

This clone was observed a handful of times. This sequence joins TRBV10-2 and TRBJ2-5, with a weak D call TRBD2 (6 bases). The CDR3 totals 18 residues. In germline, CDR1 is WSHSY, CDR2 SAAADI. The ends were cut back, 0 bases at V and 6 bases at J, with 23 bases in the middle. This CDR3 is CASSESIVGGKVYKTQYF. CDR3 nucleotides: TGCGCCAGCAGTGAGTCGATAGTGGGCGGGAAGGTATATAAGACCCAGTACTTC.

The rearrangement joins TRBV5-1 to TRBJ2-2; 8 bases align to TRBD2. The CDR3 runs 14 residues. With 4 bases clipped from V and 6 bases from J, the junction kept 5 bases outside the gene matches. Per germline, CDR1 SGHRS and CDR2 YFSETQ. The DNA of the CDR3 is TGCGCCAGCAGCGTCTCCGGGAGGGCCGGGGAGCTGTTTTTT. It codes for CASSVSGRAGELFF.

The V and J genes are TRBV18 and TRBJ1-1, with 9 nucleotides matching TRBD1. The CDR3 extends over 12 amino acids. V dropped 4 bases and J dropped 8; count of bases not matched to a gene: 2. Per germline, CDR1 KGHSH and CDR2 LQKENI. CDR3 loop: CASSQGQGEAFF. The CDR3 DNA follows: TGTGCCAGCTCACAGGGACAGGGAGAAGCTTTCTTT.